This TCR beta chain was identified in a study of blood T cell repertoires in COVID-19. Study details: The study drew acute and convalescent COVID-19 samples from the United States, Italy and Spain. Sample material is recorded as cDNA or gDNA derived from T cells, B-cell-depleted T cells, or PBMCs.

V dropped 5 bases and J dropped 4; count of bases not matched to a gene: 6. Germline CDR1 is GTSNPN and CDR2 is SVGIG (reference sequence). This CDR3 has 13 amino acids. Per the original methods: Reference gene primer amplification yielded estimated nucleated cell counts. Clones were sequenced by immunoSEQ multiplex PCR, and TCRdb holds only the in-frame ones, with some missing. D and trimming come from the DNA, and the V and J calls and clone size come from that table. Of approximately 70,000 clones listed, roughly 92% are singletons. The specimen was peripheral blood. V and J are TRBV30 and TRBJ2-7, with 9 bases that match TRBD1. The clonotype comes from a man aged 50 or older with COVID-19, enrolled during active disease. The CDR3 sequence is CAWDRDRAYEQYF. The CDR3, as DNA: TGTGCCTGGGACCGGGACAGGGCATACGAGCAGTACTTC.